Each of the 7 T cell receptor beta chains below was sequenced from the same sample in a study of blood T cell repertoires in COVID-19. Method: immunoSEQ multiplex PCR; TCRdb's copy keeps in-frame clones and lacks some. The table shows over 200,000 clones, with around 83% occurring only once. The sequenced material came from peripheral blood. The receptors originated from a man aged 80 or over with acute or convalescent COVID-19.

The chain recombines TRBV27 with TRBJ2-7; possibly TRBD2 for D (7 bases). The V end was cut by 0 bases, the J end by 4 bases, with 16 bases between. The length of the CDR3 is 16 residues. The germline V gene encodes CDR1 MNHEY and CDR2 SMNVEV (reference sequence). CDR3 region: CASSLSRGARPYEQYF. CDR3 DNA sequence: TGTGCCAGCAGTTTATCCCGGGGGGCGCGACCTTACGAGCAGTACTTC.

The chain joins TRBV28 to TRBJ1-2; no clear D. The CDR3 runs 14 residues. The V and J ends lost 8 bases and 8 bases respectively, with 21 bases between them. Per germline, CDR1 MDHEN and CDR2 SYDVKM. In nucleotides, the CDR3 is TGTGCCAGCGGGGAGGGAGGGTACAGCGGAGGCTACACCTTC. It yields the protein CASGEGGYSGGYTF.

The chain couples TRBV6-5 to TRBJ1-2, with 7 bases that match TRBD1. In germline, CDR1 is MNHEY, CDR2 SVGAGI. The CDR3 consists of 14 residues. The ends lost 3 bases at V and 9 bases at J; junction bases unmatched: 10. The CDR3 here is CASSYRQGGTSYTF. The CDR3 nucleotides are TGTGCCAGCAGTTATAGACAGGGAGGAACGAGCTACACCTTC.

The chain employs TRBV12-5 and TRBJ2-1; 7 bases fit TRBD1. V shed 6 bases, J shed 0 bases, and the junction held 8 bases outside the gene matches. This CDR3 region has 16 residues. In germline, CDR1 is LGHNT, CDR2 FRNRAP. CDR3 coding DNA: TGTGCTAGTGGACGCAACTCAGGGGGCTCCTACAATGAGCAGTTCTTC. Translation: CASGRNSGGSYNEQFF.

This chain uses TRBV19 with TRBJ2-3; D is undetermined. V was clipped by 4 bases and J by 0 bases, with 11 bases between them. CDR1 is LNHDA and CDR2 is SQIVND in the germline V gene (reference sequence). The CDR3 is 15 residues long. The CDR3 DNA sequence: TGTGCCAGTAGTAACAGTCTTGGGAGCACAGATACGCAGTATTTT. This translates into CASSNSLGSTDTQYF. Based on the CDR3 plus reference TRBV19 and TRBJ2-3, the full variable domain is DGGITQSPKYLFRKEGQNVTLSCEQNLNHDAMYWYRQDPGQGLRLIYYSQIVNDFQKGDIAEGYSVSREKKESFPLTVTSAQKNPTAFYLCASSNSLGSTDTQYFGPGTRLTVL.

This chain joins TRBV29-1 and TRBJ2-5; 9 bases are a match to TRBD2. Looked up from germline, CDR1 is SQVTM and CDR2 is ANQGSEA. This CDR3 contains 13 residues. After removal of 6 bases from V and 2 bases from J, the junction contained 4 bases not matched to a gene. DNA for the CDR3: TGCAGCGTCGGACTAGCGCTGCAAGAGACCCAGTACTTC. It specifies CSVGLALQETQYF.

The chain recombines TRBV25-1 with TRBJ2-7, with no clear D. The CDR3 runs to 14 residues. Looked up from germline, CDR1 is MGHDK and CDR2 is SYGVNS. V dropped 4 bases and J dropped 4 bases, with 14 bases sitting between them. The CDR3 nucleotides are TGTGCCAGCAGTGGCCCTCCTCCCAGTTACGAGCAGTACTTC. This sequence encodes CASSGPPPSYEQYF.